Each of the 5 T cell receptor beta chains below was sequenced from the same sample in a study of T-cell reconstitution after alpha-beta-depleted transplantation in children. Using unique molecular identifiers, the investigators prepared the TCRbeta library. TCRdb itself ran the PCR reads through MiXCR, one entry per CDR3 protein. The sample yields 230,000 or so distinct CDR3 sequences, 9.5% to 15% seen once. The specimen comprised PBMCs from the stem cell graft donor, sampled from the stem cell graft. These receptors came from a human donor who donated a stem cell graft to a child with acute lymphoblastic leukemia.

A note on this clonotype: A much larger clone is a single base away; this may be a read error. This chain links TRBV11-2 with TRBJ2-7; D might be TRBD1 (7 bases). The CDR3 runs 18 residues. CDR1 SGHAT and CDR2 FQNNGV come from the germline V gene. Trimming took off 4 bases at V and 2 bases at J, with 24 bases between the two ends. In nucleotides, the CDR3 is TGTGCCAGCAGCTCAACCCTCCCGGGAGAGGGACAGCCCTACGAGCAGTACGTC. This translates into CASSSTLPGEGQPYEQYV.

The rearrangement links TRBV12-3 or TRBV12-4 to TRBJ2-1; 13 nucleotides line up with TRBD2. The CDR3 runs to 17 residues. V shed 4 bases, J shed 8 bases, and the junction held 11 bases outside the gene matches. The CDR3 DNA sequence: TGTGCCAGCAGTTCCCAACTAGCGGGGGGGTTCTTCGATGAGCAGTTCTTC. Translating it yields CASSSQLAGGFFDEQFF.

The rearrangement uses TRBV5-4 and TRBJ2-2; possible D gene TRBD2, 6 bases. Germline CDR1 and CDR2: SGHNT and YYREEE (reference sequence). The length of the CDR3 is 15 residues. Trimming left V 3 bases short and J 3 bases short, with 12 bases between. The CDR3: CASSWEVTDTGELFF. CDR3 sequence (DNA): TGTGCCAGCAGCTGGGAGGTTACGGACACCGGGGAGCTGTTTTTT.

This clonotype was recorded at least ten times. The rearrangement joins TRBV20-1 to TRBJ2-2; D is unclear. V lost 1 base, J lost 4 bases, and 7 bases lay in between. The CDR3 length is 13 residues. Germline values: CDR1 DFQATT, CDR2 SNEGSKA (reference sequence). Here the CDR3 DNA reads TGCAGTGCTAGAGGGTTCCGCACCGGGGAGCTGTTTTTT. This encodes CSARGFRTGELFF.

This clonotype was counted between two and nine times. The CDR3 protein is CASSLIQGATPYEQYF. The CDR3 nucleotides are TGTGCCAGCAGTTTGATACAGGGGGCCACTCCCTACGAGCAGTACTTC. This chain uses TRBV28 with TRBJ2-7; 9 bases line up with TRBD1. The CDR3 extends over 16 amino acids. The germline V gene has CDR1 MDHEN and CDR2 SYDVKM. V trimming: 3 bases; J trimming: 2 bases; junction bases outside the gene matches: 8.